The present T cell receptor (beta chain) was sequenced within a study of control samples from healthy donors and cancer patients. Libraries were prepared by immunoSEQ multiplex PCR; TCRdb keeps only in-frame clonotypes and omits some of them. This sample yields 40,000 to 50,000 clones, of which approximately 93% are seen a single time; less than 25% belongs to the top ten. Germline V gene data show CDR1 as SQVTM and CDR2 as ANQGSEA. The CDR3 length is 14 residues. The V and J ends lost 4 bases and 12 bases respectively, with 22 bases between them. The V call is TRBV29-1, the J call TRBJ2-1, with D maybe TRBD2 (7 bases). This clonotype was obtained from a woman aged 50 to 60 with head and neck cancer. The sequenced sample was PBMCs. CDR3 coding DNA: TGCAGCGTTGTTGAGGGGGGGGAGTTTTCCGGGCAGTTCTTC. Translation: CSVVEGGEFSGQFF.